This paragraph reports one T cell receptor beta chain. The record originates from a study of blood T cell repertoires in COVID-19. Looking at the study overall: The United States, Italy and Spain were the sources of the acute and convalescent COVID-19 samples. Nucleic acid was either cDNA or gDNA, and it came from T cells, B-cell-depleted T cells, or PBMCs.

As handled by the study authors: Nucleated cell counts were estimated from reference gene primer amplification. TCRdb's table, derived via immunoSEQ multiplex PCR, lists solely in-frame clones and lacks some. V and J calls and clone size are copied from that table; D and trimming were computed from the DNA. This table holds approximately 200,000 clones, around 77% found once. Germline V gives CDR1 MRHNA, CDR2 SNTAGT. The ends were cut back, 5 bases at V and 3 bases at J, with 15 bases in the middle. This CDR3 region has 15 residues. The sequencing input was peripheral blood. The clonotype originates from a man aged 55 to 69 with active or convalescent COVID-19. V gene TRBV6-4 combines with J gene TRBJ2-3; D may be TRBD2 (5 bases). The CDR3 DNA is TGTGCCAGCAGTAGCGACGGGAAATGGACAGATACGCAGTATTTT. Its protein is CASSSDGKWTDTQYF.